The 29 T cell receptor beta chains listed next were all sequenced from one sample in a study of spatial heterogeneity in lung cancer. TCRdb re-called the 5' RACE reads with MiXCR, one entry per CDR3 protein. The repertoire holds a few thousand distinct CDR3 sequences, 34% seen once, with under 40% in the top ten. Time point described: sample taken at primary tumor resection. Without sorting, whole RNA was sequenced from tumor, nontumor lung or frozen PBMC. Material: PBMCs, obtained at surgery. Receptor source: a male donor with early-stage non-small cell lung cancer.

As for this clonotype: A library prepared for alpha chains yielded this beta chain as an off-target read; its size is of little meaning. CDR3 sequence: CASSLVGTSGTNNEQFF. The CDR3 DNA sequence: TGTGCCAGCAGCTTAGTTGGGACTAGCGGCACCAACAATGAGCAGTTCTTC. The gene calls are TRBV7-6 and TRBJ2-1; TRBD2 matches 11 bases. Unmatched junction bases numbered 7, after V lost 1 base and J lost 5 bases. Germline V lookup: CDR1 SGHVS, CDR2 FNYEAQ. The CDR3 loop spans 17 amino acids.

Concerning this clonotype: The size of this beta chain means little, since it is a stray read in a library made for alpha chains. The chain carries TRBV29-1 and TRBJ2-2; no clear D. This CDR3 comprises 11 residues. V was trimmed by 4 bases and J by 6 bases, leaving 6 bases between them. Germline V gene sequence: CDR1 SQVTM, CDR2 ANQGSEA. The CDR3 nucleotides read TGCAGCGTTGGGTTGGCCGGGGAGCTGTTTTTT. The encoded protein is CSVGLAGELFF.

This clonotype was seen a few times. Since it is a stray read in a library aimed at alpha chains, this beta chain has a size that is not meaningful. The chain combines TRBV12-3 or TRBV12-4 with TRBJ2-1; TRBD1 is a possible D gene (5 bases). With 1 base removed from V and 7 bases from J, the gap between germline ends came to 8 bases. The CDR3 extends over 13 amino acids. Here the CDR3 reads CASSLGQGNEQFF. CDR3 sequence (DNA): TGTGCCAGCAGTTTAGGGCAGGGAAATGAGCAGTTCTTC.

On this clonotype itself: Found in a library prepared for alpha chains, this beta chain is an off-target read, and its abundance has little meaning. The CDR3 protein is CARSRLRRAEGDYEQYF. CDR3 sequence (DNA): TGTGCCAGAAGCAGACTTCGTCGAGCGGAAGGCGACTACGAGCAGTACTTC. The chain recombines TRBV5-3 with TRBJ2-7, with a weak D call TRBD2 (5 bases). TRBV5-3 is sorted into the ORF group, with uncertain function. Deletions cut 4 bases from V and 3 bases from J, with 23 bases between. The CDR3 spans 17 residues.

Of note for this clonotype: The library was prepared for alpha chains; this beta chain is a stray read, so its frequency means little. V is TRBV29-1 and J is TRBJ2-4; D may be TRBD2 (7 bases). Germline CDR1 SQVTM, CDR2 ANQGSEA. V lost 5 bases, J lost 8 bases, and 25 bases lay in between. This CDR3 is built from 16 residues. The CDR3 reads CSVSPGWRGPGDIQYF. CDR3 DNA: TGCAGCGTTTCCCCTGGCTGGCGGGGGCCAGGGGACATTCAGTACTTC.

As to this clonotype: The size of this beta chain means little, since it is a stray read in a library made for alpha chains. The genes are TRBV14 and TRBJ2-5, with D perhaps TRBD1 or TRBD2 (6 bases each). CDR3 size: 15 residues. The germline V gene encodes CDR1 SGHDN and CDR2 FVKESK. V was shortened by 0 bases and J by 6 bases, with 14 bases between the two germline ends. CDR3 DNA sequence: TGTGCCAGCAGCCAAGATCTGGGGGGCGATAAGACCCAGTACTTC. It codes for CASSQDLGGDKTQYF.

The table lists this clonotype with a few counts. This beta chain is a stray sequence in a library constructed for alpha chains; its clone size is not meaningful. This chain connects TRBV3-1 to TRBJ2-1; D tentatively fits TRBD1 or TRBD2 (6 bases each). The CDR3 contains 17 residues. Trimming removed 1 base at V and 0 bases at J, with 13 bases between. Germline lookup yields CDR1 LGHDT and CDR2 YNNKEL (reference sequence). The CDR3 nucleotides are TGTGCCAGCAGCCAAGCGTTAGGGGGGACCTCCTACAATGAGCAGTTCTTC. It yields the protein CASSQALGGTSYNEQFF.

The table lists this clonotype with a few counts. Compared with germline, one end of the junction differs, possibly owing to a read error. This beta chain was picked up by a library intended for alpha chains and is off target, so its count carries little meaning. J is TRBJ2-3 and V is TRBV3-1; 10 bases agree with TRBD2. Per the germline V gene, CDR1 is LGHDT and CDR2 is YNNKEL (reference sequence). The CDR3 extends over 13 amino acids. The CDR3 coding sequence is TGTGCCAGCAGCCGAGAGCAGGGACTAGCGATGGATTTT. This sequence encodes CASSREQGLAMDF.

This clonotype is medium-sized (0.01 to 0.1%) by share. A library prepared for alpha chains yielded this beta chain as an off-target read; its size is of little meaning. The rearrangement links TRBV11-2 to TRBJ2-2; 11 nucleotides align to TRBD2. V lost 1 base to trimming and J lost 1 base; unmatched junction nucleotides: 20. CDR1 and CDR2 from the germline V gene are SGHAT and FQNNGV. The length of the CDR3 is 23 residues. CDR3 in DNA: TGTGCCAGCAGCTTAGCCCTATTGCTTAGCGGGAGGGCCCTGAAGATGAACACCGGGGAGCTGTTTTTT. Translating gives CASSLALLLSGRALKMNTGELFF.

A note on this clonotype: A junction end diverges from the germline sequence, so it may reflect a read error. This beta chain was picked up by a library intended for alpha chains and is off target, so its count carries little meaning. The V and J genes are TRBV19 and TRBJ2-2, with 8 bases that match TRBD1. CDR1 is LNHDA and CDR2 is SQIVND in the germline V gene (reference sequence). The CDR3 is 15 residues long. The CDR3 here is CASYGTGLPSGEQFF. CDR3 bases: TGTGCCAGTTATGGGACAGGACTCCCCTCCGGGGAGCAGTTTTTT.

This clonotype was found a few times. This beta chain is an unintended read in a library built for alpha chains; its size means little. The chain uses TRBV14 and TRBJ2-1, with D maybe TRBD2 (5 bases). The CDR3 extends over 14 amino acids. Trimming stripped 4 bases from V and 9 bases from J, with 16 bases between. Germline values: CDR1 SGHDN, CDR2 FVKESK. The CDR3 sequence: CASSRLAGVGEQFF. The CDR3 nucleotides are TGTGCCAGCAGCCGGCTAGCCGGAGTGGGTGAGCAGTTCTTC.

By sample share, this clonotype is medium-sized. This beta chain is off target for a library built for alpha chains, so its abundance means little. The chain employs TRBV29-1 and TRBJ2-1, with 11 nucleotides matching TRBD2. Losses at the gene ends were 4 bases for V and 6 bases for J; bases not matched to a gene: 2. The CDR3 has 13 residues. Germline loops: CDR1 SQVTM, CDR2 ANQGSEA. For the CDR3, the DNA is TGCAGCGTTGCTGGGACTAGCGGCAATGAGCAGTTCTTC. Its protein product is CSVAGTSGNEQFF.

To note about this clonotype: This beta chain is a stray sequence in a library constructed for alpha chains; its clone size is not meaningful. The chain combines TRBV6-2 or TRBV6-3 with TRBJ2-1, with unresolved D. In germline, CDR1 is MNHEY, CDR2 SVGEGT. The CDR3 loop spans 13 amino acids. CDR3 sequence: CAIRSPFYNEQFF. The CDR3 nucleotides read TGTGCTATTCGATCACCCTTCTACAATGAGCAGTTCTTC.

This clonotype is classed as medium-sized. This beta chain lies outside the target of a library built for alpha chains; its clone size means little. V gene TRBV28 combines with J gene TRBJ2-5; 11 bases are shared with TRBD1. The CDR3 totals 15 residues. With V trimmed by 5 bases and J by 4 bases, 6 bases remained unmatched. Germline CDR1 MDHEN, CDR2 SYDVKM. The CDR3 spells CASSRTGTGGETQYF. The CDR3 nucleotides are TGTGCCAGCAGTAGAACCGGGACAGGGGGAGAGACCCAGTACTTC.

Of note for this clonotype: This beta chain came through as a stray read in a library set up for alpha chains, and its size says little. V is TRBV29-1 and J is TRBJ2-1, with a possible D match to TRBD2 (6 bases). Germline V lookup: CDR1 SQVTM, CDR2 ANQGSEA. There are 12 residues in the CDR3. Trimming pared 8 bases from V and 7 bases from J, leaving 15 bases between. CDR3 nucleotides: TGCAGCTACGGGAGTCTGGGGAATGAGCAGTTCTTC. Residues: CSYGSLGNEQFF.

This clonotype has only one observation. Found in a library prepared for alpha chains, this beta chain is an off-target read, and its abundance has little meaning. The chain combines TRBV11-2 with TRBJ2-1, with 8 bases that match TRBD2. The trim removed 5 bases at V and 4 bases at J, leaving 13 bases unmatched. The CDR3 spans 17 residues. Germline loops: CDR1 SGHAT, CDR2 FQNNGV. CDR3 region: CASSRQETSGSYNEQFF. The CDR3 DNA sequence: TGTGCCAGCAGCCGACAAGAAACTAGCGGATCATACAATGAGCAGTTCTTC.

This clonotype ranks as large (0.1 to 1%). Little can be read into the size of this beta chain, an off-target read in a library designed for alpha chains. The genes are TRBV3-1 and TRBJ2-1; D gene unclear. The germline V and J ends were trimmed by 0 bases and 7 bases, with 19 bases remaining between them. The length of the CDR3 is 17 residues. Per the germline V gene, CDR1 is LGHDT and CDR2 is YNNKEL (reference sequence). CDR3 protein: CASSQDFPRRDGNEQFF. For the CDR3, the DNA is TGTGCCAGCAGCCAAGACTTTCCTAGACGAGATGGTAATGAGCAGTTCTTC.

This clonotype has a handful of counts. This beta chain is an unintended read in a library built for alpha chains; its size means little. This chain connects TRBV18 to TRBJ2-7; TRBD1 aligns across 7 bases. The CDR3 is 14 residues long. Per the germline V gene, CDR1 is KGHSH and CDR2 is LQKENI. V shed 3 bases, J shed 5 bases, and the junction held 7 bases outside the gene matches. The CDR3 reads CASSPLDRAHEQYF. CDR3 nucleotide sequence: TGTGCCAGCTCACCCCTCGACAGGGCCCACGAGCAGTACTTC.

This clonotype was seen a few times. Found in a library prepared for alpha chains, this beta chain is an off-target read, and its abundance has little meaning. The rearrangement links TRBV19 to TRBJ2-2; D might be TRBD1 (6 bases). CDR3 size: 12 residues. Germline loops: CDR1 LNHDA, CDR2 SQIVND (reference sequence). V was pared by 6 bases and J by 6 bases, with 8 bases between. CDR3 protein: CASSRGAGELFF. As DNA, the CDR3 is TGTGCCAGTAGCAGGGGCGCCGGGGAGCTGTTTTTT.

To note about this clonotype: Since the library was made to target alpha chains, this beta chain is a stray read and its abundance is not meaningful. The V call is TRBV20-1, the J call TRBJ2-7; D may match TRBD1 or TRBD2 (5 bases each). Germline V gene data show CDR1 as DFQATT and CDR2 as SNEGSKA (reference sequence). CDR3 length: 13 residues. V was shortened by 3 bases and J by 7 bases, with 16 bases between the two germline ends. The CDR3 sequence is CSASIRDPGEQYF. CDR3 coding DNA: TGCAGTGCTAGCATCCGGGACCCCGGGGAGCAGTACTTC.

A note on this clonotype: In a library made to pick up alpha chains, this beta chain is a stray read with a size that means little. The rearrangement joins TRBV2 to TRBJ2-5; tentative D call: TRBD2 (5 bases). The CDR3 is 15 amino acids. Trimming took off 0 bases at V and 5 bases at J, with 13 bases between the two ends. The V gene's germline CDR1 is SNHLY and CDR2 FYNNEI. CDR3 DNA: TGTGCCAGCAGTGAAGCAGCAGCGGCGGCGGAGACCCAGTACTTC. The encoded protein is CASSEAAAAAETQYF.

As for this clonotype: This beta chain represents an off-target read in a library built for alpha chains; its size is of limited meaning. The chain has TRBV20-1 and TRBJ2-2; maybe TRBD2 (6 bases). The CDR3 has 13 amino acids. V lost 4 bases to trimming and J lost 6 bases, with 12 bases between them. Per the germline V gene, CDR1 is DFQATT and CDR2 is SNEGSKA (reference sequence). CDR3 sequence (DNA): TGCAGTGCTACCTGGGAGGCCGCCGGGGAGCTGTTTTTT. It yields the protein CSATWEAAGELFF.

This clonotype appeared a few times. This beta chain turned up in a library designed for alpha chains; as an off-target read, its abundance says little. The chain couples TRBV28 to TRBJ2-7, with TRBD1 matching over 8 bases. After removal of 3 bases from V and 5 bases from J, the junction contained 9 bases not matched to a gene. CDR1 is MDHEN and CDR2 is SYDVKM in the germline V gene. This CDR3 region has 15 residues. CDR3 region: CASSFPGQGVNEQYF. The CDR3 DNA reads TGTGCCAGCAGTTTCCCCGGACAGGGAGTAAACGAGCAGTACTTC.

With regard to this clonotype: Within a library made for alpha chains, this beta chain is off target, and its count is uninformative. The chain links TRBV5-8 to TRBJ1-1; maybe TRBD1 (6 bases). Trimming shortened V by 9 bases and J by 6 bases, and 21 bases separated the two germline ends. The CDR3 is 14 amino acids. Germline-derived CDR1 and CDR2 are SGHTS and YDEGEE. The DNA for the CDR3 is TGTGCCACCCAAAACTCTCAGGGGCTGGCTGAAGCTTTCTTT. Its protein product is CATQNSQGLAEAFF.

Of note for this clonotype: This beta chain is off target for a library built for alpha chains, so its abundance means little. The chain uses TRBV7-2 and TRBJ2-2; D not certain. The V end lost 1 base, the J end lost 2 bases, and 2 bases lay between the germline ends. Germline V gene data show CDR1 as SGHTA and CDR2 as FQGNSA. CDR3 size: 13 residues. CDR3 coding DNA: TGTGCCAGCAGCTTAGACAACACCGGGGAGCTGTTTTTT. Its translation is CASSLDNTGELFF.

On this clonotype itself: Sequence at one end of the junction differs from germline and may be a read error. As an off-target read in a library built for alpha chains, this beta chain has a frequency of little significance. The chain recombines TRBV29-1 with TRBJ2-5, with D uncertain. CDR1 SQVTM and CDR2 ANQGSEA come from the germline V gene. The CDR3 runs to 9 residues. Here the CDR3 DNA reads TGCAGCGTTGGGTCCCCCTGGGTCTTC. Translation: CSVGSPWVF.

As to this clonotype: Since the library was made to target alpha chains, this beta chain is a stray read and its abundance is not meaningful. This sequence joins TRBV7-2 and TRBJ2-5, with TRBD2 identical over 7 bases. The V gene end was trimmed by 5 bases and the J gene end by 5 bases; junction bases not matched to a gene: 8. CDR1 and CDR2 (germline): SGHTA, FQGNSA. This CDR3 has 14 amino acids. The CDR3 region has the DNA TGTGCCAGCAGCAAGACTAGCACGAGGGAGACCCAGTACTTC. Translating gives CASSKTSTRETQYF.

About this clonotype: This beta chain is a stray read from a library made for alpha chains; its abundance is not meaningful. J is TRBJ2-7 and V is TRBV7-2; 7 nucleotides agree with TRBD1. There are 13 residues in the CDR3. The germline V gene has CDR1 SGHTA and CDR2 FQGNSA. The V gene end was trimmed by 6 bases and the J gene end by 2 bases; junction bases not matched to a gene: 4. The CDR3 is CASRVQGTYEQYF. The CDR3 DNA sequence: TGTGCCAGCAGGGTACAGGGGACCTACGAGCAGTACTTC.

Notes on this clonotype: Found in a library prepared for alpha chains, this beta chain is an off-target read, and its abundance has little meaning. CDR3 in amino acids: CSAREETSGSFETQYF. CDR3 bases: TGCAGTGCTAGAGAGGAAACTAGCGGGAGTTTTGAGACCCAGTACTTC. This rearrangement joins TRBV20-1 to TRBJ2-5, with TRBD2 identical over 11 bases. J gave up 5 bases and V 0 bases, and 8 bases lay outside the gene matches. The germline V gene has CDR1 DFQATT and CDR2 SNEGSKA (reference sequence). This CDR3 has 16 residues.